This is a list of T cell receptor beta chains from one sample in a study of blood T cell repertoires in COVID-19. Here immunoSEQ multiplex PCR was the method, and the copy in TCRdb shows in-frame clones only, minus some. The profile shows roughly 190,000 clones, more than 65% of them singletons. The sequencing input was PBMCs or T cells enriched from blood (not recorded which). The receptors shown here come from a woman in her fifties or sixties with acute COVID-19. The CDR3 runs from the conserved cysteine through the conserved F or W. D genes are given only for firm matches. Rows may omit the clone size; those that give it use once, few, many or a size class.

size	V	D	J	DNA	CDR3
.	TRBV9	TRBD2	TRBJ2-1	TGTGCCAGCAGCCCGACCAGCGGGGGGGACAATGAGCAGTTCTTC	CASSPTSGGDNEQFF
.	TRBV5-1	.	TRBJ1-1	TGCGCCAGCAGCCCTAGCGTGAACACTGAAGCTTTCTTT	CASSPSVNTEAFF
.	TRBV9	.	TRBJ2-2	TGTGCCAGCAATGGAGGGGCGGTATCCGGGGAGCTGTTTTTT	CASNGGAVSGELFF
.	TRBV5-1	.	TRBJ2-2	TGCGCCAGCAGCTTAGGAGGGTACGACACCGGGGAGCTGTTTTTT	CASSLGGYDTGELFF
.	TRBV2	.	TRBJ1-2	TGTGCCAGCAGTGAATCTGACAGCAATAACTATGGCTACACCTTC	CASSESDSNNYGYTF
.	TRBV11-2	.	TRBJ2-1	TGTGCCAGCAGCTTATTAAGTCCCTTGGGGGGAGCTTACAATGAGCAGTTCTTC	CASSLLSPLGGAYNEQFF
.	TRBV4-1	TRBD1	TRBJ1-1	TGCGCCAGCAGCCAAGATGACAGGGGGCCCGCTGAAGCTTTCTTT	CASSQDDRGPAEAFF
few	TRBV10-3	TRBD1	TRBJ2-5	TGTGCCATCAGTGGTGGGACAGGGGTAGAGACCCAGTACTTC	CAISGGTGVETQYF
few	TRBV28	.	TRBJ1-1	TGTGCCAGCCATCCTGGGGGGGAAGCTTTCTTT	CASHPGGEAFF
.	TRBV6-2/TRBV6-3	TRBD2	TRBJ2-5	TGTGCCAGCAGTTCCCAAGCGGGGGGGCGAGAGACCCAGTACTTC	CASSSQAGGRETQYF
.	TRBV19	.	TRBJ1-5	TGTGCCACCCAAAGGGGGTGGGGGAGCAATCAGCCCCAGCATTTT	CATQRGWGSNQPQHF
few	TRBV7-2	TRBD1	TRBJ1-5	TGTGCCAGCAGCTCGACCGGGACAGTCAATCAGCCCCAGCATTTT	CASSSTGTVNQPQHF
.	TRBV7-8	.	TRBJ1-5	TGTGCCAGCACCTTCGGCACAGGGAGCAATCAGCCCCAGCATTTT	CASTFGTGSNQPQHF
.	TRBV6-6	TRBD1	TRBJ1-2	TGTGCCAGCAGTGGTGACAGGGGAATAGGGGGCTACACCTTC	CASSGDRGIGGYTF
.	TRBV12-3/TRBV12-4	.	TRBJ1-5	TGTGCCAGCAGTTTAGCCCTCGATCAGCCCCAGCATTTT	CASSLALDQPQHF
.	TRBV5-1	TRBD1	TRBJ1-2	TGCGCCAGCAGCCTAGGGACAGGCCCTAACTATGGCTACACCTTC	CASSLGTGPNYGYTF
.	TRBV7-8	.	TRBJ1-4	TGTGCCAGCAGCTTAGGGTCGGTCGGGATCAATGAAAAACTGTTTTTT	CASSLGSVGINEKLFF
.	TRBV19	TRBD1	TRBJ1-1	TGTGCCAGTAGTACAGGGGGCGCGGTAGCTTTCTTT	CASSTGGAVAFF
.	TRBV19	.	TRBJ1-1	TGTGCCAGTACCTCCGGGGGGCGAGGCTGGAACACTGAAGCTTTCTTT	CASTSGGRGWNTEAFF
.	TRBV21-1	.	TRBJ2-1	TGTGCCAGCCCCAAGGCCAACGGGGGGGACAGAGCCTACAATGAGCAGTTCTTC	CASPKANGGDRAYNEQFF
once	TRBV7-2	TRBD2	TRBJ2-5	TGTGCCAGCAGCCCCATTGGTAGCGGGGGGGCGTCGGAGACCCAGTACTTC	CASSPIGSGGASETQYF
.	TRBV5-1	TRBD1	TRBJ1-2	TGCGCCAGCAGCTTGGGGGCGACAGGGGACTATGGCTACACCTTC	CASSLGATGDYGYTF
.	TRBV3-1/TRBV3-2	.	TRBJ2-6	TGTGCCAGCAGGAACCAGGGCTCTGGGGCCAACGTCCTGACTTTC	CASRNQGSGANVLTF
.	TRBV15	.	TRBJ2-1	TGTGCCACCAGCAGAGCAGGTCTCAGTGAGCAGTTCTTC	CATSRAGLSEQFF
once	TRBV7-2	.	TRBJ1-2	TGTGCCAGCAGCCTTGGACAGACCGCTAACTATGGCTACACCTTC	CASSLGQTANYGYTF